The following is a TCR beta chain sequence with its context. Its antigen is not known. The sample originates from a study of T cell responses to AZD1222 COVID-19 vaccine. The study's findings and limits: The donors showed a predominance of white British ancestry and of females, with possible underestimation of clonal diversity. As reported, nearly half of all spike-specific TCRs target variant regions that are unmutated. Repertoire sampling happened only post peak T cell response.

Measured with immunoSEQ multiplex PCR; TCRdb has only the in-frame clones, and not every one. The sample lists 150,000 to 200,000 clones, over 90% seen once, with 3% to 5% in the top ten. Germline CDR1 is MNHEY and CDR2 is SMNVEV (reference sequence). The CDR3 runs 15 residues. V lost 2 bases and J lost 2, with 12 bases in between. The receptor was isolated from an adult in good health. This chain connects TRBV27 to TRBJ1-2; D possibly corresponds to TRBD1 (5 bases). The sequences come from peripheral blood, collected on day 0 of AZD1222 vaccination. The CDR3 DNA is TGTGCCAGCAGTTTAGAAGGGGTTGGGAACTATGGCTACACCTTC. Translated, it gives CASSLEGVGNYGYTF.